This T cell receptor beta chain was recorded in a study of siplizumab effects on memory and regulatory T cells. Per sample, around 91,000 TCR templates were assayed. The method was immunoSEQ multiplex PCR; TCRdb's version includes in-frame clones alone and lacks a portion of them. This sample has some 110,000 clones, with 85% to 95% found just once. The CDR3 has 15 amino acids. Trimming took off 0 bases at V and 7 bases at J, with 13 bases between the two ends. In germline, CDR1 is MGHRA, CDR2 YSYEKL. Concerning this clone itself: Its antigen is unknown.

Findings of the study overall: A small minority of alloreactive clones were mapped to unstimulated subsets. Naive T cells apparently outstripped memory cells in diversity and seemed major alloresponse contributors. Researchers could not give a naive or memory phenotype to roughly 75-96% of proliferating CD4+ or CD8+ clones.

This TCR derives from a human donor in good health. The sequencing sample was made of CD4+ T cells sorted from blood. The chain couples TRBV4-1 to TRBJ1-5; weak D call: TRBD1 (5 bases). Here the CDR3 DNA reads TGCGCCAGCAGCCAAGATTCCAGGGAAAACCAGCCCCAGCATTTT. Its translation is CASSQDSRENQPQHF.